The 19 T cell receptor beta chains below come from one sample, sequenced in a study of cytomegalovirus exposure and HLA in healthy donors. Vbeta (60) and Jbeta (13) primers were used in the PCR. TCRdb's table, derived via immunoSEQ multiplex PCR, lists solely in-frame clones and lacks some. The sample carries tens of thousands of clones, around 80% recorded once. Sequencing used PBMCs. The receptors originated from a male donor in good health and CMV-seropositive.

This chain uses TRBV7-9 with TRBJ1-4; D is uncertain. The CDR3 has 18 residues. Germline V gene sequence: CDR1 SEHNR, CDR2 FQNEAQ (reference sequence). V lost 1 base, J lost 0 bases, and 15 bases lay in between. The CDR3 loop reads CASSLGGAGFTTNEKLFF. In DNA form, the CDR3 reads TGTGCCAGCAGCTTAGGAGGTGCGGGGTTTACAACTAATGAAAAACTGTTTTTT.

The chain employs TRBV7-2 and TRBJ2-5; 11 nucleotides agree with TRBD2. In germline, CDR1 is SGHTA, CDR2 FQGNSA. The J segment lost 5 bases and the V segment lost 3 bases, leaving 14 bases of the junction unmatched. The CDR3 covers 18 residues. CDR3 DNA sequence: TGTGCCAGCAGCTTTAGAACGCTAGCGGGAGGCTGGTACGAGACCCAGTACTTC. It encodes CASSFRTLAGGWYETQYF.

V gene TRBV7-3 combines with J gene TRBJ2-3; TRBD1 is a possible D gene (6 bases). V was trimmed by 6 bases and J by 4 bases, leaving 20 bases between them. CDR1 is SGHTA, CDR2 FQGTGA, per germline. The CDR3 sequence is 16 residues long. CDR3 amino acids: CASRPPGTSLADTQYF. The CDR3 DNA reads TGTGCCAGCAGGCCCCCTGGGACATCCCTCGCAGATACGCAGTATTTT. Looking up the rest from reference TRBV7-3 and TRBJ2-3 gives the full variable domain: GAGVSQTPSNKVTEKGKYVELRCDPISGHTALYWYRQSLGQGPEFLIYFQGTGAADDSGLPNDRFFAVRPEGSVSTLKIQRTERGDSAVYLCASRPPGTSLADTQYFGPGTRLTVL.

The chain uses TRBV11-2 and TRBJ1-5, with no clear D. The germline gives CDR1 SGHAT, CDR2 FQNNGV. The CDR3 extends over 13 amino acids. V was shortened by 4 bases and J by 4 bases, with 8 bases between the two germline ends. In DNA, the CDR3 is TGTGCCAGCAGCTACGGGTGGAATCAGCCCCAGCATTTT. Translated, it gives CASSYGWNQPQHF.

CDR3 nucleotide sequence: TGCGCCAGCAGTTCACACATTATGACAAACCAAGAGACCCAGTACTTC. Translation: CASSSHIMTNQETQYF. The chain couples TRBV5-1 to TRBJ2-5, with no clear D. This CDR3 has 16 amino acids. V was cut by 5 bases and J by 0 bases, with 17 bases left in between. Germline CDR1 SGHRS, CDR2 YFSETQ.

The genes are TRBV11-2 and TRBJ2-5; 9 bases are a match to TRBD1. The trim removed 4 bases at V and 2 bases at J, leaving 2 bases unmatched. CDR3 length: 14 amino acids. Germline values: CDR1 SGHAT, CDR2 FQNNGV. CDR3 region: CASSSQGAQETQYF. CDR3 in DNA: TGTGCCAGCAGCTCACAGGGGGCTCAAGAGACCCAGTACTTC. Drawing the rest from reference TRBV11-2 and TRBJ2-5, the complete variable domain is EAGVAQSPRYKIIEKRQSVAFWCNPISGHATLYWYQQILGQGPKLLIQFQNNGVVDDSQLPKDRFSAERLKGVDSTLKIQPAKLEDSAVYLCASSSQGAQETQYFGPGTRLLVL.

The V gene is TRBV15, the J gene TRBJ1-2; 7 bases are a match to TRBD1. The CDR3 runs to 14 residues. Trimming took 5 bases from V and 4 from J; bases not matched to a gene: 7. Germline loops: CDR1 LNHNV, CDR2 YYDKDF (reference sequence). CDR3 residues: CATSAGGWIYGYTF. The CDR3 DNA reads TGTGCCACCAGCGCAGGGGGATGGATCTATGGCTACACCTTC.

This sequence joins TRBV27 and TRBJ2-7, with D perhaps TRBD1 (5 bases). The germline gives CDR1 MNHEY, CDR2 SMNVEV (reference sequence). V was pared by 4 bases and J by 4 bases, with 8 bases between. CDR3 length: 12 amino acids. The CDR3, as DNA: TGTGCCAGCAGTTCAGCAGGGTACGAGCAGTACTTC. Residues: CASSSAGYEQYF.

The J gene is TRBJ1-2, the V gene TRBV6-1; TRBD1 matches 7 bases. J gave up 3 bases and V 10 bases, and 11 bases lay outside the gene matches. CDR1 MNHNS and CDR2 SASEGT come from the germline V gene. CDR3 size: 14 residues. CDR3 in DNA: TGTGCCACTACCCTAACAGGGGCTGACTATGGCTACACCTTC. Translated, it gives CATTLTGADYGYTF.

V usage is TRBV14 and J usage is TRBJ2-2; 13 positions agree with TRBD2. V was pared by 4 bases and J by 5 bases, with 10 bases of the junction left unmatched. The CDR3 is 18 residues long. Germline assignment: CDR1 SGHDN and CDR2 FVKESK. Here the CDR3 DNA reads TGTGCCAGCAGCCCGCGGACTAGCGGGAGTACATGGACCGGGGAGCTGTTTTTT. It specifies CASSPRTSGSTWTGELFF.

This chain uses TRBV19 with TRBJ2-7; no definite D call. V was shortened by 4 bases and J by 2 bases, with 12 bases between the two germline ends. Looked up from germline, CDR1 is LNHDA and CDR2 is SQIVND (reference sequence). The CDR3 has 14 amino acids. CDR3: CASSTPGQTYEQYF. For the CDR3, the DNA is TGTGCCAGTAGTACTCCGGGTCAGACCTACGAGCAGTACTTC.

CDR3 nucleotide sequence: TGCGCCAGCAGCATCGACAGGGTAGACTCCTACAATGAGCAGTTCTTC. Amino acids: CASSIDRVDSYNEQFF. The V gene is TRBV5-1, the J gene TRBJ2-1, with 7 bases matching TRBD1. With V trimmed by 4 bases and J by 0 bases, 7 bases remained unmatched. There are 16 residues in the CDR3. Germline V gives CDR1 SGHRS, CDR2 YFSETQ.

The chain uses TRBV6-5 and TRBJ1-6, with 9 bases matching TRBD1. The V gene's germline CDR1 is MNHEY and CDR2 SVGAGI. This CDR3 has 14 amino acids. Losses at the gene ends were 6 bases for V and 4 bases for J; bases not matched to a gene: 1. CDR3 DNA: TGTGCCAGCAGCGGACAGGGGTATAATTCACCCCTCCACTTT. This codes for CASSGQGYNSPLHF.

J is TRBJ1-6 and V is TRBV25-1; a possible D gene is TRBD1 (6 bases). CDR1 and CDR2 from the germline V gene are MGHDK and SYGVNS. V shed 4 bases and J shed 7 bases, with 8 bases lying between them. CDR3 size: 13 residues. The CDR3: CASSVGGNSPLHF. As DNA, the CDR3 is TGTGCCAGCAGTGTAGGGGGAAATTCACCCCTCCACTTT.

The chain carries TRBV10-3 and TRBJ1-4; perhaps TRBD1 as D (5 bases). V was cut by 0 bases and J by 5 bases, with 10 bases left in between. The length of the CDR3 is 15 residues. Germline CDR1 reads ENHRY; CDR2 reads SYGVKD. As DNA, the CDR3 is TGTGCCATCAGTGAGTCGGACAAGCTCAATGAAAAACTGTTTTTT. Residues: CAISESDKLNEKLFF.

This clone was counted once. J is TRBJ2-1 and V is TRBV5-1; 9 bases map to TRBD1. V shed 2 bases and J 9 bases; nucleotides not matched to a gene: 6. Germline values: CDR1 SGHRS, CDR2 YFSETQ. This CDR3 has 14 residues. This chain's CDR3 is CASSFGQGNPEQFF. The CDR3 DNA sequence: TGCGCCAGCAGCTTCGGACAGGGGAATCCTGAGCAGTTCTTC.

This clone has just a few counts. The chain couples TRBV6-5 to TRBJ1-5; 7 positions match TRBD1. Germline-derived CDR1 and CDR2 are MNHEY and SVGAGI. The CDR3 has 15 amino acids. With 6 bases clipped from V and 0 bases from J, the junction kept 5 bases outside the gene matches. The CDR3 bases are TGTGCCAGCAGGCACTACAGGGGTAGCAATCAGCCCCAGCATTTT. The encoded protein is CASRHYRGSNQPQHF.

V and J are TRBV7-9 and TRBJ2-3, with 9 bases matching TRBD2. Trimming at V came to 3 bases and at J to 2 bases, leaving 6 bases not matched to a gene. Looked up from germline, CDR1 is SEHNR and CDR2 is FQNEAQ (reference sequence). CDR3 length: 16 residues. This chain's CDR3 is CASSFFSGGATDTQYF. CDR3 nucleotides: TGTGCCAGCAGCTTTTTTAGCGGGGGAGCCACAGATACGCAGTATTTT. Based on the CDR3 plus reference TRBV7-9 and TRBJ2-3, the full variable domain is DTGVSQNPRHKITKRGQNVTFRCDPISEHNRLYWYRQTLGQGPEFLTYFQNEAQLEKSRLLSDRFSAERPKGSFSTLEIQRTEQGDSAMYLCASSFFSGGATDTQYFGPGTRLTVL.

V usage is TRBV5-1 and J usage is TRBJ2-7; tentatively, D is TRBD1 (6 bases). Deletions cut 7 bases from V and 1 base from J, with 15 bases between. The V gene's germline CDR1 is SGHRS and CDR2 YFSETQ. The CDR3 runs to 14 residues. CDR3 coding DNA: TGCGCCAGCGGCCACGGGACAACTTCCTACGAGCAGTACTTC. Its protein product is CASGHGTTSYEQYF.